A single sample gave rise to the 7 T cell receptor beta chains below, sequenced in a study of shared clonotypes between healthy human individuals. Only CD45RO-negative cells positively selected for CCR7 counted as naive CD8 cells, so terminally differentiated effector memory CD45RA+ cells were excluded. Profiled with immunoSEQ multiplex PCR; TCRdb holds only in-frame clones, not every one. The sample consists of about 2.1 million clones, around 93% of them appearing once. Sequencing was carried out using naive CD8+ T cells from PBMCs. These receptors originate from a man between 18 and 35 years old in good health. Some clones in this sample may be carry-over from other donors' samples.

The chain links TRBV29-1 to TRBJ2-1; D is uncertain. CDR1 is SQVTM, CDR2 ANQGSEA, per germline. With 7 bases removed from V and 4 bases from J, the gap between germline ends came to 20 bases. The CDR3 runs 15 residues. The CDR3 nucleotides are TGCAGCGCCCGATTGACGTCCCTGGCGTACAATGAGCAGTTCTTC. Translated: CSARLTSLAYNEQFF.

This rearrangement joins TRBV28 to TRBJ2-7; D gene unclear. CDR1 and CDR2 from the germline V gene are MDHEN and SYDVKM. There are 13 residues in the CDR3. V dropped 5 bases and J dropped 6 bases, with 14 bases sitting between them. The CDR3 DNA reads as TGTGCCAGCAGTCAATCCTCGGGCCTCGAGCAGTACTTC. Translated, it gives CASSQSSGLEQYF.

Concerning this clone itself: Other DNA sequences of this sample code for an identical CDR3. V gene TRBV27 combines with J gene TRBJ2-7; 10 nucleotides match TRBD1. This CDR3 is 15 amino acids long. V lost 0 bases, J lost 5 bases, and 4 bases stayed unmatched. The germline gives CDR1 MNHEY, CDR2 SMNVEV (reference sequence). The CDR3: CASSLSGTGEHEQYF. In nucleotides, the CDR3 is TGTGCCAGCAGTTTATCGGGGACAGGGGAGCACGAGCAGTACTTC.

The V call is TRBV2, the J call TRBJ2-3; TRBD2 matches 7 bases. This CDR3 region has 14 residues. CDR1 and CDR2 from the germline V gene are SNHLY and FYNNEI. Losses at the gene ends were 6 bases for V and 2 bases for J; bases not matched to a gene: 5. For the CDR3, the DNA is TGTGCCAGCAGGAGAAGCGGGGACACAGATACGCAGTATTTT. It translates to CASRRSGDTDTQYF.

This chain uses TRBV6-5 with TRBJ1-3, with D unclear. The CDR3 has 14 residues. Trimming removed 2 bases from V and 1 base from J, with 6 bases in between. Germline V lookup: CDR1 MNHEY, CDR2 SVGAGI. CDR3 protein: CASSYARSGNTIYF. The CDR3 bases are TGTGCCAGCAGTTACGCGCGATCTGGAAACACCATATATTTT.

The chain joins TRBV6-5 to TRBJ2-2; D unclear. V dropped 6 bases and J dropped 3 bases, with 14 bases sitting between them. The CDR3 length is 15 residues. In germline, CDR1 is MNHEY, CDR2 SVGAGI. CDR3 loop: CASRIRYEHTGELFF. The CDR3 DNA is TGTGCCAGCAGAATCCGTTATGAACACACCGGGGAGCTGTTTTTT.

The genes are TRBV7-8 and TRBJ2-1, with TRBD2 matching 7 bases. The CDR3 contains 13 residues. From germline, CDR1 is SGHVS and CDR2 FQNEAQ. Losses at the gene ends were 4 bases for V and 6 bases for J; bases not matched to a gene: 3. The chain's CDR3 is CASSWASGNEQFF. The CDR3 DNA reads TGTGCCAGCAGCTGGGCTAGCGGCAATGAGCAGTTCTTC.